The present entry profiles one T cell receptor beta chain with its context. This specimen belongs to a study of T cell responses to AZD1222 COVID-19 vaccine. TCRdb's copy holds only in-frame clones and misses some; the assay was immunoSEQ multiplex PCR. The sample lists approximately 42,000 clones; 70% to 90% were seen once. The germline V gene encodes CDR1 MDHEN and CDR2 SYDVKM. The CDR3 loop spans 15 amino acids. With V trimmed by 4 bases and J by 4 bases, 5 bases remained unmatched. This clonotype was sampled from an adult who received the AZD1222 COVID-19 vaccine. The sequences come from peripheral blood, collected 28 days after the second AZD1222 dose. V usage is TRBV28 and J usage is TRBJ2-1, with 9 bases identical to TRBD1. The CDR3 DNA follows: TGTGCCAGCAGTTCTCCGGGACAGGGATACAATGAGCAGTTCTTC. The encoded protein is CASSSPGQGYNEQFF.